These T cell receptor beta chains were read from a single sample in a study of radiation and T cells in renal cell carcinoma. Profiled with immunoSEQ multiplex PCR; TCRdb holds only in-frame clones, not every one. The table includes some 150,000 clones, less than 90% detected once. The specimen comprised blood, sampled from a patient whose treatment included radiotherapy and nephrectomy. These receptors originate from a woman aged 50 to 65 with renal cell carcinoma. Both conserved end residues are part of each CDR3. A D gene is named only where the DNA matches it firmly. The size field is filled for only some rows; it gives once, few, many or a size class.

j_call	clone_size	v_call	d_call	cdr3_nt	cdr3_aa
TRBJ1-3	.	TRBV7-9	.	TGTGCCAGCAGCTTAGGGTCCTACGGAAACACCATATATTTT	CASSLGSYGNTIYF
TRBJ2-3	.	TRBV4-2	TRBD2	TGTGCCAGCAGCCATGGGACTAGCGGGAGGCCAGATACGCAGTATTTT	CASSHGTSGRPDTQYF
TRBJ1-1	.	TRBV9	TRBD1	TGTGCCAGCAGCCCAGGGGGAAGGACTGAAGCTTTCTTT	CASSPGGRTEAFF
TRBJ2-2	.	TRBV11-3	.	TGTGCCAGCAGCTTTCTCAGGGGAGGCGGGGAGCTGTTTTTT	CASSFLRGGGELFF
TRBJ1-1	once	TRBV27	TRBD1	TGTGCCAGCAGCCCCGGGACAGGGGAAGCTTTCTTT	CASSPGTGEAFF
TRBJ1-1	once	TRBV6-6	.	TGTGCCAGCAGTTACGAACGCGCTGAAGCTTTCTTT	CASSYERAEAFF
TRBJ1-2	once	TRBV2	.	TGTGCCAGCAGTGAGGGCGGCGAAGGCTACACCTTC	CASSEGGEGYTF
TRBJ2-1	.	TRBV28	TRBD2	TGTGCCAGCAGTTTCCCCCCGGGACTAGCGGGAGGGCCAAGGTACAATGAGCAGTTCTTC	CASSFPPGLAGGPRYNEQFF
TRBJ1-2	.	TRBV6-1	TRBD1	TGTGCCAGCAGTAAAGACAGGGGGCATTTAGACTATGGCTACACCTTC	CASSKDRGHLDYGYTF
TRBJ2-7	few	TRBV7-8	.	TGTGCCAGCAGCGCAAGCACAGGGTCGCTTTACGAGCAGTACTTC	CASSASTGSLYEQYF
TRBJ2-6	.	TRBV11-2	TRBD1	TGTGCCAGCAGCTTAACTACAGGGGGAGAGGGGGCCAACGTCCTGACTTTC	CASSLTTGGEGANVLTF
TRBJ1-6	.	TRBV5-4	.	TGTGCCAGCAGCCCGGGACGGGAGAATTCACCCCTCCACTTT	CASSPGRENSPLHF
TRBJ1-5	.	TRBV21-1	.	TGTGCCAGCAAAAGAGGGGGCCTGGGGCAGCCCCAGCATTTT	CASKRGGLGQPQHF
TRBJ1-2	few	TRBV27	.	TGTGCCAGCAGTTCCCTTGCCCGGAACTATGGCTACACCTTC	CASSSLARNYGYTF
TRBJ2-3	.	TRBV7-4	TRBD2	TGTGCCAGCAGCTTAGTTCAAAGGTACTTCACTAGCGGGGGTCCCACAGATACGCAGTATTTT	CASSLVQRYFTSGGPTDTQYF
TRBJ1-2	.	TRBV7-2	.	TGTGCCAGCAGTCCGATAGAGGGCTATGGCTACACCTTC	CASSPIEGYGYTF
TRBJ1-5	.	TRBV7-9	.	TGTGCCAGCAGTCGGGACTTTAGCAATCAGCCCCAGCATTTT	CASSRDFSNQPQHF
TRBJ1-1	once	TRBV7-2	TRBD1	TGTGCCAGCAGCCTACTAGTGACAGGGGACAGAGCTTTCTTT	CASSLLVTGDRAFF
TRBJ1-2	.	TRBV20-1	.	TGCAGTGCTAGGGGTTCTCATGGCTACACCTTC	CSARGSHGYTF
TRBJ1-5	.	TRBV21-1	.	TGTGCCAGCAGCAAAGATAGAGGACAGGAGTGCAATCAGCCCCAGCATTTT	CASSKDRGQECNQPQHF
TRBJ2-1	.	TRBV4-3	.	TGCGCCAGCAGCCAAGATGGGCACTACAATGAGCAGTTCTTC	CASSQDGHYNEQFF
TRBJ1-2	once	TRBV28	TRBD1	TGTGCCAGCAGTTACCCTTCCGGACAGGGGATGTCCTATGGCTACACCTTC	CASSYPSGQGMSYGYTF
TRBJ2-7	.	TRBV6-1	TRBD1	TGTGCCAGCAGACCCACAGGGGAAAGGCAGTACTTC	CASRPTGERQYF
TRBJ1-2	.	TRBV5-1	TRBD1	TGCGCCAGCAGCCCATGGACAGGGTCTGGCTATGGCTACACCTTC	CASSPWTGSGYGYTF
TRBJ1-1	few	TRBV10-3	.	TGTGCCATCACTCGGGACGGACTCATGAACACTGAAGCTTTCTTT	CAITRDGLMNTEAFF
TRBJ2-2	once	TRBV5-6	TRBD2	TGTGCCAGCAGCTCCGGGGGGGCGTGGACCGGGGAGCTGTTTTTT	CASSSGGAWTGELFF